The rows below give T cell receptor beta chains drawn from one sample of a study of blood T cell repertoires in COVID-19. Profiling relied on immunoSEQ multiplex PCR, and the TCRdb table lists in-frame clones only, not all of them. The table has tens of thousands of clones, around 90% seen once. Sequencing input: peripheral blood. These TCRs come from a man aged 55 to 70 with acute or convalescent COVID-19. Each CDR3 is given with its conserved first and last residue. A D gene is named only where the DNA matches it firmly. A clone size is listed for some rows: how often the clone was seen (once, few, many), or a class if it is expanded.

d_call,clone_size,cdr3_length,j_call,v_call,cdr3_nt,cdr3_aa
-,-,14,TRBJ1-2,TRBV4-2,TGTGCCAGCAGCCAATCGAGTACTAACTATGGCTACACCTTC,CASSQSSTNYGYTF
-,-,13,TRBJ1-1,TRBV19,TGTGCCAGTACTCCCCTAGAGGGAATTGAAGCTTTCTTT,CASTPLEGIEAFF
TRBD1,-,15,TRBJ2-3,TRBV29-1,TGCAGCGTTGATTCTCAGGGGGCAGGCACAGATACGCAGTATTTT,CSVDSQGAGTDTQYF
TRBD1,-,19,TRBJ1-5,TRBV27,TGTGCCAGCAGTCCTAAGCCCGGGACAGAGTACTATAGCAATCAGCCCCAGCATTTT,CASSPKPGTEYYSNQPQHF
-,-,12,TRBJ1-2,TRBV30,TGTGCCTGGAAAGCGGGGACGTTCGGCTACACCTTC,CAWKAGTFGYTF
TRBD1,few,14,TRBJ1-5,TRBV29-1,TGCAGCGTTGACGGACAGGGCGGCAATCAGCCCCAGCATTTT,CSVDGQGGNQPQHF
-,-,19,TRBJ1-5,TRBV18,TGTGCCAGCTCGCAGAAATCCCCCGGGACACTCGATAGCAATCAGCCCCAGCATTTT,CASSQKSPGTLDSNQPQHF
-,-,13,TRBJ2-1,TRBV11-2,TGTGCCAGCAGTCCGCATCTCGTTAGTGAGCAGTTCTTC,CASSPHLVSEQFF
TRBD1,-,16,TRBJ1-6,TRBV5-1,TGCGCCAGCAGCTTGACGGACAGGGCTTCAGGTTCACCCCTCCACTTT,CASSLTDRASGSPLHF
-,-,12,TRBJ2-5,TRBV29-1,TGCAGCGTTGATAGGGGAGGAGAGACCCAGTACTTC,CSVDRGGETQYF
TRBD2,-,15,TRBJ2-7,TRBV3-1/TRBV3-2,TGTGCCAGCAGCCAAGCGGGAGGGGGGCTCTACGAGCAGTACTTC,CASSQAGGGLYEQYF
TRBD1,once,17,TRBJ1-2,TRBV3-1/TRBV3-2,TGTGCCAGCAGCCATGCCGTAGGACAGGTTGCTAACTATGGCTACACCTTC,CASSHAVGQVANYGYTF
-,-,12,TRBJ2-7,TRBV4-3,TGCGCCAGCAGCCAAAGAAGGGGCGAGCAGTACTTC,CASSQRRGEQYF
TRBD1,-,14,TRBJ1-5,TRBV2,TGTGCCAGCAAACAGACAGGGGGAAATCAGCCCCAGCATTTT,CASKQTGGNQPQHF
TRBD1,few,17,TRBJ1-1,TRBV30,TGTGCCTGGAGTCAGAAACCCCAGGGGGCGAGGGGCACTGAAGCTTTCTTT,CAWSQKPQGARGTEAFF
-,once,16,TRBJ1-2,TRBV21-1,TGTGCCAGCAGCGACCGGACAGGCGGGGAGGAATATGGCTACACCTTC,CASSDRTGGEEYGYTF
-,-,14,TRBJ1-5,TRBV27,TGTGCCAGCAGTCCCTCAGTGGGCAATCAGCCCCAGCATTTT,CASSPSVGNQPQHF
TRBD1,once,15,TRBJ2-7,TRBV5-4,TGTGCCAGCAGCTTAGGACAGGGGAACACCTACGAGCAGTACTTC,CASSLGQGNTYEQYF
-,few,14,TRBJ1-5,TRBV10-3,TGTGCCATCTCTTCCGCAGGCCTAACGGAGCCCCAGCATTTT,CAISSAGLTEPQHF
-,-,15,TRBJ1-2,TRBV5-1,TGCGCCAGCAGCTTGGCCCACGTACAGAACTATGGCTACACCTTC,CASSLAHVQNYGYTF
-,-,14,TRBJ1-6,TRBV18,TGTGCCAGCTCCACAGGGATCTTAGAGTCACCCCTCCACTTT,CASSTGILESPLHF
TRBD1,-,15,TRBJ1-2,TRBV2,TGTGCCAGCAGTGCGGGACAGGGAGGTGTCTATGGCTACACCTTC,CASSAGQGGVYGYTF
-,-,13,TRBJ1-5,TRBV5-4,TGTGCCAGCAGCTTGGAACGGAGGGGGCCCCAGCATTTT,CASSLERRGPQHF
-,-,13,TRBJ1-5,TRBV10-3,TGTGCCATCAGTGAAAGTGGGGGGGAGCCCCAGCATTTT,CAISESGGEPQHF
TRBD2,-,16,TRBJ2-3,TRBV9,TGTGCCAGCAGCGTGGGGACTAGCGGGGGATCAGATACGCAGTATTTT,CASSVGTSGGSDTQYF
-,-,14,TRBJ2-2,TRBV10-1,TGCGCCAGCAGTTTTGGGGGCTACACCGGGGAGCTGTTTTTT,CASSFGGYTGELFF
TRBD1,once,14,TRBJ2-3,TRBV18,TGTGCCAGCTCCCGGGGACAGAACACAGATACGCAGTATTTT,CASSRGQNTDTQYF
-,-,14,TRBJ2-2,TRBV12-5,TGTGCTAGTCTAGGTGGGTCGAACACCGGGGAGCTGTTTTTT,CASLGGSNTGELFF
-,-,13,TRBJ1-1,TRBV11-3,TGTGCCAGCAGCTTAGACAGATACACTGAAGCTTTCTTT,CASSLDRYTEAFF